One and the same sample provided the 26 T cell receptor beta chains below, sequenced in a study of T cell repertoires in ileal Crohn's disease. Time point reported: neoterminal ileum biopsy at postoperative endoscopy, about 6 months after surgery. Sequencing used immunoSEQ multiplex PCR; TCRdb keeps in-frame clones, though not all of them. The sample consists of 55,000 to 65,000 clones, 85% to 90% of them appearing once. Sequenced sample: ileal tissue. These receptors were obtained from an adult with Crohn's disease.

The rearrangement links TRBV5-1 to TRBJ2-5, with 9 bases identical to TRBD2. Germline CDR1 SGHRS, CDR2 YFSETQ. CDR3 length: 16 amino acids. Unmatched junction bases numbered 7, after V lost 2 bases and J lost 2 bases. The chain's CDR3 is CASSLGSGGHQETQYF. For the CDR3, the DNA is TGCGCCAGCAGCTTAGGGAGCGGGGGGCATCAAGAGACCCAGTACTTC.

The rearrangement links TRBV30 to TRBJ1-2, with TRBD1 matching over 8 bases. With V trimmed by 3 bases and J by 7 bases, 7 bases remained unmatched. From germline, CDR1 is GTSNPN and CDR2 SVGIG (reference sequence). This CDR3 comprises 13 residues. CDR3 sequence reads: CAWRGQGDFGYTF. The CDR3 DNA reads TGTGCCTGGAGAGGACAGGGAGACTTTGGCTACACCTTC.

The chain employs TRBV29-1 and TRBJ1-2; D may be TRBD1 (5 bases). The germline V gene has CDR1 SQVTM and CDR2 ANQGSEA. The length of the CDR3 is 14 residues. The V end was cut by 6 bases, the J end by 6 bases, with 20 bases between. CDR3 in DNA: TGCAGCGTCATGGGGCTAAGGGAAATTCATGGCTACACCTTC. Amino acid sequence: CSVMGLREIHGYTF.

The CDR3 bases are TGTGCCAGCAGCCAACGAGACCAAGAGACCCAGTACTTC. It translates to CASSQRDQETQYF. The chain carries TRBV4-2 and TRBJ2-5, with D hard to call. There are 13 residues in the CDR3. The germline V gene encodes CDR1 LGHNA and CDR2 YNFKEQ. V lost 2 bases and J lost 0, with 4 bases in between.

V usage is TRBV5-1 and J usage is TRBJ1-1, with D unresolved. The CDR3 totals 14 residues. The germline V gene encodes CDR1 SGHRS and CDR2 YFSETQ. Trimming took 4 bases from V and 2 from J, leaving 12 bases between them. This CDR3 reads CASSLREGNTEAFF. CDR3 DNA: TGCGCCAGCAGCCTGCGGGAAGGAAACACTGAAGCTTTCTTT. Combining the CDR3 with reference TRBV5-1 and TRBJ1-1 gives the whole variable domain KAGVTQTPRYLIKTRGQQVTLSCSPISGHRSVSWYQQTPGQGLQFLFEYFSETQRNKGNFPGRFSGRQFSNSRSEMNVSTLELGDSALYLCASSLREGNTEAFFGQGTRLTVV.

This chain uses TRBV7-2 with TRBJ1-1; D uncertain. V lost 8 bases and J lost 0, with 7 bases in between. Germline CDR1 reads SGHTA; CDR2 reads FQGNSA. The CDR3 is 12 residues long. Here the CDR3 DNA reads TGTGCCAGCGACTTAATGAACACTGAAGCTTTCTTT. Translation gives CASDLMNTEAFF.

This chain connects TRBV9 to TRBJ1-3; 8 bases agree with TRBD1. Germline CDR1 reads SGDLS; CDR2 reads YYNGEE. The CDR3 sequence is 15 residues long. Trimming at V came to 1 base and at J to 6 bases, leaving 6 bases not matched to a gene. The CDR3: CASSVKTGVENTIYF. The CDR3, as DNA: TGTGCCAGCAGCGTAAAGACAGGGGTTGAAAACACCATATATTTT.

This rearrangement joins TRBV25-1 to TRBJ1-5, with D unclear. Per the germline V gene, CDR1 is MGHDK and CDR2 is SYGVNS. V gave up 2 bases and J gave up 8 bases, with 13 bases separating them. CDR3 length equals 14 residues. The CDR3 is CASSEMERFEPQHF. CDR3 nucleotides: TGTGCCAGCAGTGAAATGGAGAGGTTCGAGCCCCAGCATTTT.

V and J are TRBV6-5 and TRBJ1-6; no clear D gene. This CDR3 is 16 amino acids long. The germline V gene encodes CDR1 MNHEY and CDR2 SVGAGI. The V end was cut by 0 bases, the J end by 10 bases, with 16 bases between. CDR3 protein: CASSYSDYQAGSPLHF. The CDR3 region has the DNA TGTGCCAGCAGTTACTCGGACTATCAAGCGGGCTCACCCCTCCACTTT.

The chain recombines TRBV5-6 with TRBJ1-1, with unresolved D. Trimming took off 0 bases at V and 4 bases at J, with 7 bases between the two ends. This CDR3 region has 13 residues. Germline V CDR1 and CDR2: SGHDT, YYEEEE. The CDR3 here is CASSLDGSTEAFF. The CDR3 nucleotides read TGTGCCAGCAGCTTGGATGGGAGCACTGAAGCTTTCTTT.

This chain links TRBV6-1 with TRBJ2-3, with D tentatively TRBD2 (6 bases). CDR1 and CDR2 from the germline V gene are MNHNS and SASEGT. V was pared by 7 bases and J by 0 bases, with 11 bases between. CDR3 length: 14 amino acids. CDR3 coding DNA: TGTGCCAGCACCCCAGGGACTAGCACAGATACGCAGTATTTT. Its protein product is CASTPGTSTDTQYF.

This clone was found once. The chain carries TRBV28 and TRBJ2-1, with no clear D. The CDR3 has 17 amino acids. Trimming pared 5 bases from V and 0 bases from J, leaving 17 bases between. The germline V gene has CDR1 MDHEN and CDR2 SYDVKM. DNA for the CDR3: TGTGCCAGCAGTCCCTACGGTTGGTCTAGCTCCTACAATGAGCAGTTCTTC. It yields the protein CASSPYGWSSSYNEQFF.

The chain has TRBV5-4 and TRBJ1-4; TRBD1 matches 8 bases. Unmatched junction bases numbered 9, after V lost 9 bases and J lost 8 bases. Germline values: CDR1 SGHNT, CDR2 YYREEE (reference sequence). The length of the CDR3 is 13 residues. CDR3 region: CAIRERTGEKLFF. CDR3 sequence (DNA): TGTGCCATCCGAGAAAGGACAGGGGAAAAACTGTTTTTT.

V is TRBV19 and J is TRBJ2-1, with 11 bases lining up with TRBD2. CDR1 and CDR2 from the germline V gene are LNHDA and SQIVND (reference sequence). The CDR3 length is 15 residues. Unmatched junction bases numbered 8, after V lost 6 bases and J lost 7 bases. Here the CDR3 reads CASSGSSGRINEQFF. The CDR3 region has the DNA TGTGCCAGTAGCGGATCTAGCGGGAGGATTAATGAGCAGTTCTTC.

J is TRBJ2-2 and V is TRBV2; D is uncertain. The V and J ends lost 1 base and 7 bases respectively, with 7 bases between them. The CDR3 has 13 amino acids. Germline V gives CDR1 SNHLY, CDR2 FYNNEI. This chain's CDR3 is CASSEVWSGELFF. CDR3 in DNA: TGTGCCAGCAGTGAAGTGTGGAGCGGGGAGCTGTTTTTT.

This chain links TRBV7-3 with TRBJ2-5; D is perhaps TRBD2 (6 bases). Trimming took 5 bases from V and 5 from J, leaving 21 bases between them. The CDR3 is made up of 16 amino acids. Per germline, CDR1 SGHTA and CDR2 FQGTGA. The DNA for the CDR3 is TGTGCCAGCAGCCCAATGGCGGGACCTAGTCTGGAGACCCAGTACTTC. This sequence encodes CASSPMAGPSLETQYF.

The CDR3 here is CASSLGLGDQPQHF. CDR3 sequence (DNA): TGTGCCAGCAGCTTGGGTTTAGGGGATCAGCCCCAGCATTTT. V and J are TRBV5-6 and TRBJ1-5, with D tentatively TRBD1 (5 bases). The CDR3 covers 14 residues. Trimming took 0 bases from V and 5 from J, leaving 9 bases between them. Per the germline V gene, CDR1 is SGHDT and CDR2 is YYEEEE.

This chain connects TRBV7-9 to TRBJ2-7; 8 nucleotides match TRBD2. Germline V gene sequence: CDR1 SEHNR, CDR2 FQNEAQ (reference sequence). The CDR3 is 14 amino acids. Trimming at V came to 4 bases and at J to 5 bases, leaving 7 bases not matched to a gene. CDR3 sequence reads: CASSSGLAFDEQYF. DNA for the CDR3: TGTGCCAGCAGCTCTGGACTAGCTTTCGACGAGCAGTACTTC.

The J gene is TRBJ1-1, the V gene TRBV9; weak D call: TRBD1 (6 bases). Germline lookup yields CDR1 SGDLS and CDR2 YYNGEE. CDR3 length: 15 amino acids. V was trimmed by 4 bases and J by 5 bases, leaving 18 bases between them. The CDR3 reads CASSPGAEVGTEAFF. DNA for the CDR3: TGTGCCAGCAGCCCAGGGGCTGAAGTTGGGACTGAAGCTTTCTTT.

V and J are TRBV5-4 and TRBJ2-1; TRBD2 matches at 7 bases. V gave up 3 bases and J gave up 8 bases; unmatched junction bases: 8. Germline CDR1 SGHNT, CDR2 YYREEE (reference sequence). The CDR3 is 14 amino acids. CDR3 sequence reads: CASSSGLPGDEQFF. As DNA, the CDR3 is TGTGCCAGCAGCTCGGGACTACCGGGTGATGAGCAGTTCTTC. Full variable domain (remainder filled in from reference TRBV5-4 and TRBJ2-1): ETGVTQSPTHLIKTRGQQVTLRCSSQSGHNTVSWYQQALGQGPQFIFQYYREEENGRGNFPPRFSGLQFPNYSSELNVNALELDDSALYLCASSSGLPGDEQFFGPGTRLTVL.

The chain joins TRBV5-1 to TRBJ1-4; 9 positions agree with TRBD1. Germline CDR1 SGHRS, CDR2 YFSETQ. Trimming cost V 2 bases and J 5 bases; bases outside gene matches: 4. This CDR3 comprises 15 residues. CDR3 protein: CASSFAGTGNEKLFF. In DNA, the CDR3 is TGCGCCAGCAGCTTTGCCGGGACAGGGAATGAAAAACTGTTTTTT. The full variable domain, in which reference TRBV5-1 and TRBJ1-4 provide the parts outside the CDR3, is KAGVTQTPRYLIKTRGQQVTLSCSPISGHRSVSWYQQTPGQGLQFLFEYFSETQRNKGNFPGRFSGRQFSNSRSEMNVSTLELGDSALYLCASSFAGTGNEKLFFGSGTQLSVL.

The CDR3 DNA follows: TGTGCCAGCAGCAATAGGCCAGGGGGCCTGATCTACGAGCAGTACGTC. Its translation: CASSNRPGGLIYEQYV. The chain employs TRBV21-1 and TRBJ2-7; no DNA check was done on the table's D call, TRBD1. TRBV21-1 is listed as a pseudogene. The CDR3 is made up of 16 amino acids.

CDR3 DNA sequence: TGTGCCAGCAGCCGGGACAGACTAGACTCTGGAAACACCATATATTTT. Translated: CASSRDRLDSGNTIYF. The genes are TRBV7-9 and TRBJ1-3; TRBD1 matches at 7 bases. Germline CDR1 SEHNR, CDR2 FQNEAQ (reference sequence). The V gene end was trimmed by 5 bases and the J gene end by 0 bases; junction bases not matched to a gene: 7. The CDR3 extends over 16 amino acids.

The chain couples TRBV7-9 to TRBJ2-7, with 7 positions matching TRBD2. CDR3 length equals 14 residues. Germline CDR1 SEHNR, CDR2 FQNEAQ (reference sequence). V shed 7 bases, J shed 5 bases, and the junction held 11 bases outside the gene matches. CDR3 in amino acids: CASTIGVRGDEQYF. The CDR3 coding sequence is TGTGCCAGCACTATCGGGGTCCGGGGGGACGAGCAGTACTTC. The full variable domain, completed using reference TRBV7-9 and TRBJ2-7, is DTGVSQNPRHKITKRGQNVTFRCDPISEHNRLYWYRQTLGQGPEFLTYFQNEAQLEKSRLLSDRFSAERPKGSFSTLEIQRTEQGDSAMYLCASTIGVRGDEQYFGPGTRLTVT.

The genes are TRBV2 and TRBJ1-2, with 7 nucleotides matching TRBD1. The CDR3 loop spans 11 amino acids. CDR1 is SNHLY, CDR2 FYNNEI, per germline. The V segment lost 7 bases and the J segment 9 bases; nucleotides outside the gene matches: 5. The DNA of the CDR3 is TGTGCCAGCACCACGACAGGGAGCTACACCTTC. The encoded protein is CASTTTGSYTF.

V is TRBV19 and J is TRBJ1-5, with D maybe TRBD1 (5 bases). Trimming stripped 7 bases from V and 5 bases from J, with 12 bases between. The CDR3 loop spans 13 amino acids. Germline CDR1 and CDR2: LNHDA and SQIVND (reference sequence). In DNA, the CDR3 is TGTGCCAGTATAGGGAGGGGCGATCAGCCCCAGCATTTT. Its protein is CASIGRGDQPQHF.